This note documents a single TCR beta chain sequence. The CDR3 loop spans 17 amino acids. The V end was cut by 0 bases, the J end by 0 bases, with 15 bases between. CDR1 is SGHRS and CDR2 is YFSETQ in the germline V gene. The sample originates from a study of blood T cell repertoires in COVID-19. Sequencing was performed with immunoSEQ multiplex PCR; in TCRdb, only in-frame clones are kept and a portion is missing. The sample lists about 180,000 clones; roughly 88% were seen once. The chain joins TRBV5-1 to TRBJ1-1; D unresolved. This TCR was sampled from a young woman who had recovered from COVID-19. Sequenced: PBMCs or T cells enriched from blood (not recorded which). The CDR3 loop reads CASSLDGGLRLNTEAFF. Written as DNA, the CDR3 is TGCGCCAGCAGCTTGGACGGTGGTCTGCGTCTGAACACTGAAGCTTTCTTT.